What follows describes a single T cell receptor beta chain. Its antigen is as yet unknown. The record originates from a study of blood T cells in healthy people across ages. CDR3 size: 15 residues. Looked up from germline, CDR1 is SGHTA and CDR2 is FQGNSA. V lost 1 base to trimming and J lost 3 bases, with 7 bases between them. Findings and limits, study-wide: Per million T cells, TCR beta diversity dropped about linearly as age rose.

For the second PCR, which ran for about 7 to 12 cycles, a sample-barcoded 5' primer and a J-beta primer mix were used. TCRdb recomputed calls from the 5' RACE reads with MiXCR, one row per CDR3 protein. This sample has more than 900,000 distinct CDR3 sequences, with 25% to 30% found just once. The same specimen was also included in a second study, on T cells of mothers and their children. This second report adds: A slight, non-significant increase in overlap was found for related mother-child pairs relative to unrelated pairs.

The chain joins TRBV7-2 to TRBJ2-6; D is ambiguous. The clonotype comes from a woman aged 40 to 50 in good health. The sample comprised blood. This CDR3 is CASSLEYGGANVLTF. CDR3 nucleotide sequence: TGTGCCAGCAGCTTAGAATACGGTGGGGCCAACGTCCTGACTTTC.